This T cell receptor beta chain is drawn from a study of glioma-infiltrating T cells after dendritic cell vaccination. Overall study context: Three intradermal dendritic cell vaccine injections were given every two weeks.

Blood PBMC samples: pre-vaccination, two weeks post third vaccination, and at tumor progression. This clone has a single count. Its antigen is not known. The primer mix had 60 V beta and 13 J beta primers. Data came from immunoSEQ multiplex PCR; TCRdb stores just in-frame clones and leaves some out. The data show more than 95,000 clones, about four fifths seen once. The CDR3 sequence is 14 residues long. V was cut by 5 bases and J by 0 bases, with 9 bases left in between. The germline V gene encodes CDR1 MNHNY and CDR2 SVGAGI (reference sequence). Findings and caveats of the study: Survival was not directly related to TCR clonality in these patients.

The chain employs TRBV6-6 and TRBJ2-3; TRBD1 is a possible D gene (5 bases). This specimen consisted of blood, obtained before dendritic cell vaccination. This TCR came from a human donor with glioblastoma. The CDR3 reads CASSRGSSTDTQYF. The CDR3 coding sequence is TGTGCCAGCAGTAGGGGATCGAGCACAGATACGCAGTATTTT.